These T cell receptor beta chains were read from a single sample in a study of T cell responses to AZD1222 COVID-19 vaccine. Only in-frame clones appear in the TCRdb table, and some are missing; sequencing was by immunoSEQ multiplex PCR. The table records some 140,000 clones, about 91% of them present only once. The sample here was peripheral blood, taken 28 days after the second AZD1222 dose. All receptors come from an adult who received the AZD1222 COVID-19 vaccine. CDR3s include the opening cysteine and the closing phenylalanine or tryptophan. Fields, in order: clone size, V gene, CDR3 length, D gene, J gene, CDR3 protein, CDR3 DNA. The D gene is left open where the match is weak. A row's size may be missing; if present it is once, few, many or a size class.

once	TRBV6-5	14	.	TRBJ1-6	CASSYLAENSPLHF	TGTGCCAGCAGTTACTTGGCAGAAAATTCACCCCTCCACTTT
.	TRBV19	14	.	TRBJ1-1	CASSIQGANTEAFF	TGTGCCAGTAGTATACAGGGTGCGAACACTGAAGCTTTCTTT
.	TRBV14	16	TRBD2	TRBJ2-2	CASSQRAGANTGELFF	TGTGCCAGCAGCCAGAGAGCGGGAGCGAACACCGGGGAGCTGTTTTTT
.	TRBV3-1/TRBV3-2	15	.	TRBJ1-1	CASSQGVGVVTEAFF	TGTGCCAGCAGCCAAGGAGTTGGGGTTGTCACTGAAGCTTTCTTT
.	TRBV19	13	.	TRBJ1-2	CASRSGVGYGYTF	TGTGCCAGTAGATCAGGGGTGGGCTATGGCTACACCTTC
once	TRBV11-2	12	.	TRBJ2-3	CASSPYTDTQYF	TGTGCCAGCAGCCCGTACACAGATACGCAGTATTTT
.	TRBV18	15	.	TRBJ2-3	CASSPPSLSTDTQYF	TGTGCCAGCTCACCACCTAGCCTTAGCACAGATACGCAGTATTTT
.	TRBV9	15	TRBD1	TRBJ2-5	CASSVSTGGWETQYF	TGTGCCAGCAGCGTATCAACAGGGGGCTGGGAGACCCAGTACTTC
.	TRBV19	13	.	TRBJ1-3	CASNTGLGNTIYF	TGTGCCAGCAATACAGGGCTTGGAAACACCATATATTTT
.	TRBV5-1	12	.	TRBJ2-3	CASSSSTDTQYF	TGCGCCAGCAGCAGCAGCACAGATACGCAGTATTTT
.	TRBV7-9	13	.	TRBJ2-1	CASSPGAVNEQFF	TGTGCCAGCAGCCCCGGAGCCGTCAATGAGCAGTTCTTC
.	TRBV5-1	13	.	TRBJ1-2	CASSPDPDYGYTF	TGCGCCAGCAGCCCGGACCCAGACTATGGCTACACCTTC
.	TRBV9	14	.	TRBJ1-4	CASSETSTNEKLFF	TGTGCCAGCAGCGAGACCTCAACTAATGAAAAACTGTTTTTT
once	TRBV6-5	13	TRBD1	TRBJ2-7	CASSWDRLGEQYF	TGTGCCAGCAGCTGGGACAGGTTAGGCGAGCAGTACTTC